Shown below are 32 T cell receptor beta chains from a single sample sequenced in a study of response to subunit inactivated influenza vaccine (dated by TCRdb to the late 2010s). The library was produced with RT-PCR. TCRdb records Illumina HiSeq 2500 as the sequencer. In TCRdb, the public reads were trimmed at Q25 with fastp and aligned with MiXCR, with productive beta chains retained. Rows matching on CDR3 protein sequence are summarized as one entry with the most common DNA and genes. This sample holds about 620,000 distinct CDR3 sequences; about 12% were observed only once. The ten most abundant clones make up about 9.4% of the sample. Source: PBMCs from blood, taken on the day of vaccination. The receptors originated from a man between 45 and 60 years old who received an inactivated influenza vaccine. Donor details come from another sample of the same person, matched by shared clones.

This clonotype was recorded a few times. The rearrangement links TRBV5-4 to TRBJ2-3; the D gene could be TRBD1 or TRBD2 (6 bases each). Trimming removed 3 bases at V and 1 base at J, with 12 bases between. The V gene's germline CDR1 is SGHNT and CDR2 YYREEE (reference sequence). The CDR3 runs to 15 residues. The CDR3 DNA sequence: TGTGCCAGCAGCTCCCCGGGGGCGGGCACAGATACGCAGTATTTT. Amino acid sequence: CASSSPGAGTDTQYF.

This clonotype occurred many times. This chain uses TRBV20-1 with TRBJ2-7; D may be TRBD2 (5 bases). CDR3 length: 12 residues. The V gene lost 7 bases and the J gene lost 5 bases, with 15 bases spanning the gap. Germline values: CDR1 DFQATT, CDR2 SNEGSKA (reference sequence). The CDR3 DNA reads as TGCAGTGGGAGGAGTCCTTACCACGAGCAGTACTTC. Encoded protein: CSGRSPYHEQYF.

This clonotype appeared a few times. J is TRBJ2-2 and V is TRBV20-1; 11 positions agree with TRBD2. The CDR3 length is 15 residues. Losses at the gene ends were 6 bases for V and 1 base for J; bases not matched to a gene: 4. From germline, CDR1 is DFQATT and CDR2 SNEGSKA (reference sequence). The CDR3, as DNA: TGCAGTGCCAAGCTAGCGGGGGGGAACACCGGGGAGCTGTTTTTT. Its translation is CSAKLAGGNTGELFF.

This clonotype has a handful of counts. This chain joins TRBV5-1 and TRBJ1-4, with unresolved D. The CDR3 length is 13 residues. The V and J ends lost 0 bases and 8 bases respectively, with 8 bases between them. Per germline, CDR1 SGHRS and CDR2 YFSETQ. CDR3 nucleotides: TGCGCCAGCAGCTTGGACCGGCCGGAAAAACTGTTTTTT. Amino acid sequence: CASSLDRPEKLFF. Together with reference TRBV5-1 and TRBJ1-4, the CDR3 gives the full variable domain: KAGVTQTPRYLIKTRGQQVTLSCSPISGHRSVSWYQQTPGQGLQFLFEYFSETQRNKGNFPGRFSGRQFSNSRSEMNVSTLELGDSALYLCASSLDRPEKLFFGSGTQLSVL.

This clonotype was recorded many times. V is TRBV20-1 and J is TRBJ1-2, with D hard to call. The CDR3 totals 12 residues. Germline V gene lookup returns CDR1 DFQATT and CDR2 SNEGSKA (reference sequence). Trimming removed 0 bases from V and 11 bases from J, with 13 bases in between. The CDR3 loop is CSARDRAASYTF. In nucleotides, the CDR3 is TGCAGTGCTAGAGATCGGGCAGCTTCTTACACCTTC.

J is TRBJ1-2 and V is TRBV4-1, with 7 positions matching TRBD1. V lost 5 bases and J lost 2; bases outside the gene matches: 5. Germline-derived CDR1 and CDR2 are MGHRA and YSYEKL. There are 14 residues in the CDR3. The CDR3 DNA reads as TGCGCCAGCAGCAAGACAGGGTCGAACTATGGCTACACCTTC. It is translated as CASSKTGSNYGYTF.

This clonotype has at least ten counts. This chain joins TRBV18 and TRBJ2-4; 8 positions match TRBD2. The CDR3 contains 16 residues. Germline CDR1 KGHSH, CDR2 LQKENI. Trimming cost V 0 bases and J 6 bases; bases outside gene matches: 7. The CDR3 nucleotides read TGTGCCAGCTCACCACCTACGGCTGCGGGAGGAAACATTCAGTACTTC. Encoded protein: CASSPPTAAGGNIQYF.

The genes are TRBV24-1 and TRBJ2-1; D uncertain. Per germline, CDR1 KGHDR and CDR2 SFDVKD. V was trimmed by 1 base and J by 7 bases, leaving 16 bases between them. CDR3 length: 16 amino acids. Written as DNA, the CDR3 is TGTGCCACCAGTGATTTCTCAGGAACTACCGGGAATGAGCAGTTCTTC. The encoded protein is CATSDFSGTTGNEQFF.

This clonotype was detected ten times or more. The chain uses TRBV10-3 and TRBJ2-1; a weak D match, TRBD1 (5 bases). The CDR3 extends over 14 amino acids. Looked up from germline, CDR1 is ENHRY and CDR2 is SYGVKD. V was trimmed by 2 bases and J by 6 bases, leaving 11 bases between them. The CDR3 nucleotides read TGTGCCATCAGTGAGAGAACAGGCTCCAATGAGCAGTTCTTC. Protein: CAISERTGSNEQFF.

This clonotype has at least ten counts. J is TRBJ2-7 and V is TRBV29-1, with 7 bases lining up with TRBD1. V dropped 0 bases and J dropped 3; count of bases not matched to a gene: 5. The length of the CDR3 is 14 residues. CDR1 is SQVTM and CDR2 is ANQGSEA in the germline V gene. DNA for the CDR3: TGCAGCGTTGAAGATCCGACAGGGTACTACGAGCAGTACTTC. Its translation is CSVEDPTGYYEQYF.

V and J are TRBV7-2 and TRBJ2-5, with TRBD2 identical over 13 bases. This CDR3 region has 14 residues. CDR1 is SGHTA and CDR2 is FQGNSA in the germline V gene. With V trimmed by 7 bases and J by 11 bases, 10 bases remained unmatched. CDR3 protein: CASTTPGLAGVQYF. CDR3 coding DNA: TGTGCCAGCACTACCCCCGGACTAGCGGGAGTTCAGTACTTC.

The sample holds a few counts of this clonotype. V and J are TRBV6-2 or TRBV6-3 and TRBJ2-7, with 10 nucleotides matching TRBD2. Unmatched junction bases numbered 11, after V lost 2 bases and J lost 1 base. This CDR3 region has 18 residues. CDR1 is MNHEY and CDR2 is SVGEGT in the germline V gene. Written as DNA, the CDR3 is TGTGCCAGCAGTTACATGTCAACTAGCGGGATGACTTCCTACGAGCAGTACTTC. Encoded protein: CASSYMSTSGMTSYEQYF.

In its sample, this clonotype was seen many times. The V and J genes are TRBV6-2 or TRBV6-3 and TRBJ2-1; TRBD1 or TRBD2 may be the D gene (5 bases each). Germline assignment: CDR1 MNHEY and CDR2 SVGEGT. Trimming removed 8 bases at V and 10 bases at J, with 12 bases between. CDR3 length equals 11 residues. The DNA of the CDR3 is TGTGCCAGCGTGAGCAGGGACGAGCAGTTCTTC. The encoded protein is CASVSRDEQFF.

The V call is TRBV12-3 or TRBV12-4, the J call TRBJ2-5; TRBD2 agrees at 9 bases. Unmatched junction bases numbered 6, after V lost 2 bases and J lost 5 bases. This CDR3 contains 15 residues. CDR3 region: CASSLSASGIETQYF. The CDR3 DNA reads TGTGCCAGCAGTTTATCCGCTAGCGGGATCGAGACCCAGTACTTC.

This chain uses TRBV27 with TRBJ2-7; D assignment may be TRBD1 or TRBD2 (6 bases each). CDR3 size: 15 residues. V lost 5 bases to trimming and J lost 1 base, with 15 bases between them. Germline V gene lookup returns CDR1 MNHEY and CDR2 SMNVEV (reference sequence). The CDR3 loop is CASSIQGRHSYEQYF. The DNA for the CDR3 is TGTGCCAGCAGTATCCAGGGGAGGCATTCCTACGAGCAGTACTTC.

This clonotype was found many times. The chain combines TRBV4-1 with TRBJ2-7; either TRBD1 or TRBD2 may supply D (5 bases each). This CDR3 contains 15 residues. Germline assignment: CDR1 MGHRA and CDR2 YSYEKL. Trimming shortened V by 0 bases and J by 3 bases, and 12 bases separated the two germline ends. The CDR3 is CASSQEPGPYYEQYF. CDR3 in DNA: TGCGCCAGCAGCCAAGAACCGGGGCCTTACTACGAGCAGTACTTC.

This clonotype turned up a few times. The chain employs TRBV15 and TRBJ2-5; tentatively, D is TRBD2 (6 bases). Trimming left V 1 base short and J 4 bases short, with 10 bases between. Per the germline V gene, CDR1 is LNHNV and CDR2 is YYDKDF (reference sequence). The CDR3 extends over 14 amino acids. CDR3 nucleotides: TGTGCCACCAGCAGAGCTTCGCGGGGAGAGACCCAGTACTTC. Translated: CATSRASRGETQYF.

The chain employs TRBV5-1 and TRBJ2-7; D remains unclear. With 1 base removed from V and 2 bases from J, the gap between germline ends came to 10 bases. The CDR3 sequence is 14 residues long. CDR1 and CDR2 (germline): SGHRS, YFSETQ. The CDR3 sequence is CASSLSPGPYEQYF. As DNA, the CDR3 is TGCGCCAGCAGCTTGTCCCCCGGACCCTACGAGCAGTACTTC.

The table lists this clonotype with a few counts. The rearrangement joins TRBV12-3 or TRBV12-4 to TRBJ1-2; TRBD1 matches at 9 bases. V trimming: 6 bases; J trimming: 4 bases; junction bases outside the gene matches: 6. CDR3 length: 14 amino acids. The CDR3, as DNA: TGTGCCAGCAGCCGGACAGGGGCAATCTATGGCTACACCTTC. Protein: CASSRTGAIYGYTF.

The table lists this clonotype with many counts. The chain uses TRBV12-3 or TRBV12-4 and TRBJ2-6, with D perhaps TRBD1 (5 bases). V lost 4 bases to trimming and J lost 2 bases, with 6 bases between them. This CDR3 has 14 residues. This chain's CDR3 is CASSSGTGANVLTF. CDR3 in DNA: TGTGCCAGCAGTTCAGGGACTGGGGCCAACGTCCTGACTTTC.

This clonotype was seen repeatedly, ten times or more. The rearrangement links TRBV28 to TRBJ1-5, with 8 bases fitting TRBD1. The CDR3 runs 17 residues. V gave up 4 bases and J gave up 1 base; unmatched junction bases: 9. In germline, CDR1 is MDHEN, CDR2 SYDVKM. For the CDR3, the DNA is TGTGCCAGCAGTTCTGGGACAGGATTGATAAGCAATCAGCCCCAGCATTTT. Its protein is CASSSGTGLISNQPQHF.

The rearrangement joins TRBV12-3 or TRBV12-4 to TRBJ2-5; 12 bases match TRBD2. V lost 5 bases and J lost 5; bases outside the gene matches: 9. This CDR3 region has 16 residues. This CDR3 is CASSLTSGRSGETQYF. The CDR3 bases are TGTGCCAGCAGTCTGACTAGCGGGAGATCGGGGGAGACCCAGTACTTC.

This rearrangement joins TRBV11-2 to TRBJ2-3; D not resolved. Germline CDR1 SGHAT, CDR2 FQNNGV. V shed 2 bases and J shed 4 bases, with 10 bases lying between them. This CDR3 is 14 amino acids long. CDR3 region: CASSLIPAADTQYF. In nucleotides, the CDR3 is TGTGCCAGCAGCTTAATCCCGGCGGCAGATACGCAGTATTTT.

The chain employs TRBV29-1 and TRBJ2-7; D gene unclear. This CDR3 is built from 13 residues. V was clipped by 2 bases and J by 4 bases, with 12 bases between them. Germline V gene data show CDR1 as SQVTM and CDR2 as ANQGSEA. This CDR3 is CSVEYPGDYEQYF. In nucleotides, the CDR3 is TGCAGCGTTGAATACCCTGGGGATTACGAGCAGTACTTC.

There are a few counts of this clonotype. This chain joins TRBV5-6 and TRBJ2-5; 8 nucleotides align to TRBD1. The CDR3 sequence is 13 residues long. Per the germline V gene, CDR1 is SGHDT and CDR2 is YYEEEE. After removal of 6 bases from V and 6 bases from J, the junction contained 7 bases not matched to a gene. The CDR3 region is CASIAGGGKTQYF. CDR3 nucleotide sequence: TGTGCCAGCATCGCAGGGGGCGGGAAGACCCAGTACTTC.

This clonotype was counted between two and nine times. The chain combines TRBV30 with TRBJ1-5; tentative D call: TRBD1 (6 bases). The CDR3 runs 13 residues. V shed 3 bases and J shed 4 bases, with 10 bases lying between them. The germline V gene encodes CDR1 GTSNPN and CDR2 SVGIG (reference sequence). In DNA, the CDR3 is TGTGCCTGGAGCACAGGGATAAATCAGCCCCAGCATTTT. Translation gives CAWSTGINQPQHF.

This clonotype was seen a few times. The rearrangement uses TRBV29-1 and TRBJ2-5; 7 bases are shared with TRBD2. The CDR3 has 14 residues. Germline V gene sequence: CDR1 SQVTM, CDR2 ANQGSEA. After removal of 0 bases from V and 0 bases from J, the junction contained 1 base not matched to a gene. The CDR3 loop reads CSVEEGGNQETQYF. For the CDR3, the DNA is TGCAGCGTTGAAGAGGGGGGGAACCAAGAGACCCAGTACTTC.

The J gene is TRBJ2-1, the V gene TRBV24-1, with 7 bases aligning to TRBD2. With 3 bases clipped from V and 6 bases from J, the junction kept 7 bases outside the gene matches. CDR1 and CDR2 from the germline V gene are KGHDR and SFDVKD. CDR3 length: 15 amino acids. The CDR3 nucleotides read TGTGCCACCAGTGATGGACTAGAGGGTCGCAATGAGCAGTTCTTC. As protein: CATSDGLEGRNEQFF.

The chain couples TRBV21-1 to TRBJ2-2; whether TRBD2, the table's D call, matches the DNA was not checked. TRBV21-1 is designated a pseudogene. The CDR3 totals 17 residues. CDR3 protein: CASSGRVSGRDTGELFF. The CDR3 bases are TGTGCCAGCAGCGGACGGGTCAGCGGGAGGGACACCGGGGAGCTGTTTTTT.

J is TRBJ2-1 and V is TRBV7-8; 9 positions agree with TRBD2. From germline, CDR1 is SGHVS and CDR2 FQNEAQ. The ends lost 5 bases at V and 3 bases at J; junction bases unmatched: 5. The CDR3 covers 15 residues. The chain's CDR3 is CASSPGTSNYNEQFF. CDR3 DNA sequence: TGTGCCAGCAGCCCCGGGACTAGCAACTACAATGAGCAGTTCTTC.

This chain connects TRBV5-1 to TRBJ2-3; tentative D call: TRBD2 (6 bases). V was cut by 0 bases and J by 2 bases, with 10 bases left in between. CDR1 is SGHRS and CDR2 is YFSETQ in the germline V gene. The CDR3 has 15 amino acids. The CDR3 loop is CASSLGGENTDTQYF. CDR3 coding DNA: TGCGCCAGCAGCTTGGGCGGGGAGAACACAGATACGCAGTATTTT. Complete variable domain (other parts from reference TRBV5-1 and TRBJ2-3): KAGVTQTPRYLIKTRGQQVTLSCSPISGHRSVSWYQQTPGQGLQFLFEYFSETQRNKGNFPGRFSGRQFSNSRSEMNVSTLELGDSALYLCASSLGGENTDTQYFGPGTRLTVL.

V is TRBV5-1 and J is TRBJ1-1, with D possibly TRBD1 on 5 matching bases. The CDR3 contains 13 residues. The germline V and J ends were trimmed by 6 bases and 3 bases, with 12 bases remaining between them. The germline gives CDR1 SGHRS, CDR2 YFSETQ. CDR3 DNA: TGCGCCAGCACTGGGGGGTGGGACACTGAAGCTTTCTTT. Its protein is CASTGGWDTEAFF.